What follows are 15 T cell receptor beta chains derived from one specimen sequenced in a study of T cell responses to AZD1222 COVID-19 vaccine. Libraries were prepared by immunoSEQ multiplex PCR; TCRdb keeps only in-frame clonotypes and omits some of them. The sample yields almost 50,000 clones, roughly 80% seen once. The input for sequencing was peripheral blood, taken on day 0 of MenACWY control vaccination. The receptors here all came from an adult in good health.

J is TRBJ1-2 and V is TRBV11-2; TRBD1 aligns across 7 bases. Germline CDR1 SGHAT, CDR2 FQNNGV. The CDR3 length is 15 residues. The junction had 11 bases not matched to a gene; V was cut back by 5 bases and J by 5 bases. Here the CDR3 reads CASSHGTAIPYGYTF. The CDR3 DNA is TGTGCCAGCAGCCACGGGACAGCGATACCTTATGGCTACACCTTC.

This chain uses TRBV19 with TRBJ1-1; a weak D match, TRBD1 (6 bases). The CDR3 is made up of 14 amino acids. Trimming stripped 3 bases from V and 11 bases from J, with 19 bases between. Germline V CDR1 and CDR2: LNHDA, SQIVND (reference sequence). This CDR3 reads CASSISRIGGGAFF. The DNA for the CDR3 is TGTGCCAGTAGTATTTCTAGAATCGGCGGGGGCGCTTTCTTT.

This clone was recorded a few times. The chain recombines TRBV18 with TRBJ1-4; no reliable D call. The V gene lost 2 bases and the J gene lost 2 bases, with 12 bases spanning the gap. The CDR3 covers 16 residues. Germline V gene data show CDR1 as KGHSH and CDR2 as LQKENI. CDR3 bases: TGTGCCAGCTCACCAGTAGTTCTGGGTACTAATGAAAAACTGTTTTTT. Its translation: CASSPVVLGTNEKLFF.

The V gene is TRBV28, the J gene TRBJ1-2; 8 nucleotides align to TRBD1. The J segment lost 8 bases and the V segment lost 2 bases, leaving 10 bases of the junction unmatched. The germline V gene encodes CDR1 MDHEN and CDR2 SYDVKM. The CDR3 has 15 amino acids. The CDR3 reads CASSLISGGREGYTF. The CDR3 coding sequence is TGTGCCAGCAGTTTAATTTCAGGGGGCCGAGAAGGCTACACCTTC.

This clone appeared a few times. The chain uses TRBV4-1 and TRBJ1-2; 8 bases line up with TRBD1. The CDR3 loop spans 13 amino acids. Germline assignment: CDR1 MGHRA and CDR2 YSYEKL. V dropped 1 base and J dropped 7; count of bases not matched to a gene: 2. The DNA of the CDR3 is TGCGCCAGCAGCCAAGGGACAGGGATTGGCTACACCTTC. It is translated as CASSQGTGIGYTF.

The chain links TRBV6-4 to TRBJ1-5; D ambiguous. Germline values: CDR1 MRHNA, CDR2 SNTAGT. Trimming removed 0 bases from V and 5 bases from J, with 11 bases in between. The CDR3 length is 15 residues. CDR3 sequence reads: CASSDSEVFDQPQHF. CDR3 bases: TGTGCCAGCAGTGACTCAGAGGTTTTTGATCAGCCCCAGCATTTT.

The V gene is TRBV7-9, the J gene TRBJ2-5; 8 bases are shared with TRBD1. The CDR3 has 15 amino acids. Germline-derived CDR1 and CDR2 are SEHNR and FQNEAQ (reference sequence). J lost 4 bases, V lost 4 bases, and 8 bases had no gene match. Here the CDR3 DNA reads TGTGCCAGCAGCTCGCGCAGGACAGGGCTAGAGACCCAGTACTTC. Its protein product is CASSSRRTGLETQYF.

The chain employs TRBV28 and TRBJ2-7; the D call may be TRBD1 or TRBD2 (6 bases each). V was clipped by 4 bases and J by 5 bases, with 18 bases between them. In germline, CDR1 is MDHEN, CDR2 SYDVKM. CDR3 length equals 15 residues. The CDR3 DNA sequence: TGTGCCAGCAGTTGGGTCCTGGGGGGCAGACACGAGCAGTACTTC. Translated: CASSWVLGGRHEQYF.

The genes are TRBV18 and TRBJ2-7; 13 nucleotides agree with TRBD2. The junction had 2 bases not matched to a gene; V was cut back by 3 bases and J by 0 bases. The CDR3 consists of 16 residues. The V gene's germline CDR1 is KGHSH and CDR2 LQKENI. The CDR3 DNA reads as TGTGCCAGCTCACCGACTAGCGGGAGGACCTCCTACGAGCAGTACTTC. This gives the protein CASSPTSGRTSYEQYF.

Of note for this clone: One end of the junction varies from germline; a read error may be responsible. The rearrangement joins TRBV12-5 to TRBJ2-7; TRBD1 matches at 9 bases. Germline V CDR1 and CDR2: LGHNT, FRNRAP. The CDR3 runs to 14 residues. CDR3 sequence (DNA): TGTACTAGTGGTCCCGGGACAGGGCCCTACGAGCAGTACTTC. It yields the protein CTSGPGTGPYEQYF.

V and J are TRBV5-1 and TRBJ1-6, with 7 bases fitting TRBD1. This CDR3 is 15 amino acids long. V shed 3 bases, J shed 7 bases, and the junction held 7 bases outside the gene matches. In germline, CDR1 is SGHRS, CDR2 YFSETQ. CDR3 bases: TGCGCCAGCAGCTCGGCGGGGACAGTAAATTCACCCCTCCACTTT. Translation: CASSSAGTVNSPLHF.

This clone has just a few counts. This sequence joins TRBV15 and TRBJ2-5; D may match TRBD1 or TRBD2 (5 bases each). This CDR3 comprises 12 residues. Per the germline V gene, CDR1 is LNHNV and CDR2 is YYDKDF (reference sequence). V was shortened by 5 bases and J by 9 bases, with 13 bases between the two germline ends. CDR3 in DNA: TGTGCCACCAGCGAGGGACCTGAAGCCCAGTACTTC. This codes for CATSEGPEAQYF.

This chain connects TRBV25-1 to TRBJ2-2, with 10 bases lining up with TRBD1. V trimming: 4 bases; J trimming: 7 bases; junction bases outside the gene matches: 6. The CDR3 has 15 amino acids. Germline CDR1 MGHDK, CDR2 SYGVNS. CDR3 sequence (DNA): TGTGCCAGCAGTGGGAGACAGGGGGCCGGCGGGGAGCTGTTTTTT. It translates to CASSGRQGAGGELFF.

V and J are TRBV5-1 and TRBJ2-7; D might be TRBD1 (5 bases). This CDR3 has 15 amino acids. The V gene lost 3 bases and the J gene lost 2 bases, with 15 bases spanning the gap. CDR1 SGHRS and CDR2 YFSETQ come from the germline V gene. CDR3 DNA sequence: TGCGCCAGCAGCTATACAGGCAATCCACCCTACGAGCAGTACTTC. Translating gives CASSYTGNPPYEQYF.

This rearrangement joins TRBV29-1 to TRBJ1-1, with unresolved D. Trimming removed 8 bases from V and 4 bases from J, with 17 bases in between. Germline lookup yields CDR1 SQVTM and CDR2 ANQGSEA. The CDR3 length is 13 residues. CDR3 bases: TGCAGCCCTACGAAAGGGTTGGGCACTGAAGCTTTCTTT. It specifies CSPTKGLGTEAFF.